The clone carrying this TCR beta chain was detected a few times. Repertoires were generated with immunoSEQ multiplex PCR, while TCRdb's copy carries only in-frame clones and drops some. The sample shows 250,000 to 350,000 clones, approximately 90% of them seen only once. This entry belongs to a study of blood T cell repertoires in COVID-19. Study details: Specimens from acute and convalescent COVID-19 originated in the United States, Italy and Spain.

V shed 3 bases, J shed 4 bases, and the junction held 3 bases outside the gene matches. The CDR3 is made up of 14 amino acids. Germline values: CDR1 KGHSH, CDR2 LQKENI. This chain links TRBV18 with TRBJ2-5; TRBD2 matches at 9 bases. This clonotype was sampled from a middle-aged woman who had recovered from COVID-19. The material sequenced was PBMCs or T cells enriched from blood (not recorded which). The CDR3 coding sequence is TGTGCCAGCTCACCTCCAGCGGGAGGAGAGACCCAGTACTTC. Its translation is CASSPPAGGETQYF.